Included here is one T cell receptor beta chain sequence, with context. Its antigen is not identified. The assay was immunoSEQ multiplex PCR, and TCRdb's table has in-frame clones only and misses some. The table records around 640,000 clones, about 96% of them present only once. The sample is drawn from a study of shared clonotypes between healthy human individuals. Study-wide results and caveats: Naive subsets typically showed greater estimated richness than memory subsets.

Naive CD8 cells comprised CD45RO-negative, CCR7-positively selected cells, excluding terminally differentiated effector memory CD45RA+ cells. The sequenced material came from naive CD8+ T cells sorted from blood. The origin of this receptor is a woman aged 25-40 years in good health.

The CDR3 protein is CASPWQGAADTQYF. Written as DNA, the CDR3 is TGCGCCAGCCCTTGGCAGGGGGCGGCAGATACGCAGTATTTT. The chain combines TRBV5-1 with TRBJ2-3; TRBD1 matches 8 bases. CDR3 length: 14 residues. Germline V CDR1 and CDR2: SGHRS, YFSETQ. V trimming: 7 bases; J trimming: 4 bases; junction bases outside the gene matches: 8.